Each of the 12 T cell receptor beta chains below was sequenced from the same sample in a study of metastatic and nonmetastatic thyroid tumors. Using MiXCR, TCRdb re-called clones from the PCR reads. The data hold about 69,000 clones, with 14% observed a single time. Ahead of thyroid surgery, no patient had received treatment of any kind. Material for sequencing was blood. These receptors all stem from a male donor with papillary thyroid cancer or a benign thyroid nodule (not recorded which). Some clones in this sample may be carry-over from other donors' samples.

Ten or more counts support this clone. The rearrangement links TRBV24-1 to TRBJ2-7; weak D call: TRBD2 (5 bases). CDR3 length equals 16 residues. CDR1 is KGHDR and CDR2 is SFDVKD in the germline V gene. V lost 0 bases and J lost 11, with 22 bases in between. Here the CDR3 reads CATSDLASSLDVKEYV. The CDR3, as DNA: TGTGCCACCAGTGATTTGGCTAGCTCGTTAGATGTGAAGGAGTACGTC.

The gene calls are TRBV20-1 and TRBJ2-1; 10 bases line up with TRBD2. V shed 1 base, J shed 10 bases, and the junction held 10 bases outside the gene matches. CDR3 length: 15 residues. Germline V gene data show CDR1 as DFQATT and CDR2 as SNEGSKA (reference sequence). CDR3 sequence reads: CSARGVSGRKVEQFF. CDR3 nucleotides: TGCAGTGCTAGAGGGGTTAGCGGGAGGAAAGTGGAGCAGTTCTTC.

J is TRBJ2-2 and V is TRBV6-1, with 8 bases matching TRBD1. The CDR3 is made up of 16 amino acids. V shed 0 bases, J shed 10 bases, and the junction held 10 bases outside the gene matches. CDR1 and CDR2 (germline): MNHNS, SASEGT. CDR3 sequence (DNA): TGTGCCAGCAGTGAAGCGATAGGACAGGGAAACGAGGAGCTGTTTTTT. It specifies CASSEAIGQGNEELFF.

This clone was recorded at least ten times. The rearrangement uses TRBV6-1 and TRBJ2-7, with TRBD1 as a possible D gene (6 bases). This CDR3 region has 16 residues. The germline V gene encodes CDR1 MNHNS and CDR2 SASEGT. Trimming left V 3 bases short and J 1 base short, with 16 bases between. The CDR3, as DNA: TGTGCCAGCAGTGACCCCAGCAGGGGCCTTTCCTACGAGCAGTACGTC. Protein: CASSDPSRGLSYEQYV.

This clone was detected only a few times. The chain employs TRBV2 and TRBJ2-7, with D perhaps TRBD2 (6 bases). The CDR3 spans 13 residues. In germline, CDR1 is SNHLY, CDR2 FYNNEI. Trimming removed 4 bases from V and 7 bases from J, with 14 bases in between. Written as DNA, the CDR3 is TGTGCCAGCAGTGGGGTTGGGGAGGTGGAGCAGTACTTC. Protein sequence: CASSGVGEVEQYF.

This clone was recorded many times. The chain has TRBV7-3 and TRBJ2-3; TRBD2 agrees at 7 bases. Germline trimming cut 0 bases from V and 2 bases from J; bases unmatched to any gene: 8. The CDR3 is 17 amino acids. Germline CDR1 SGHTA, CDR2 FQGTGA. This CDR3 reads CASSLTRAGTLTDTQYF. The CDR3 DNA is TGTGCCAGCAGCTTAACGAGAGCGGGGACTCTCACAGATACGCAGTATTTT.

This clone was seen a single time. The germline gene is not matched at one end of the junction; a read error may be the cause. The J gene is TRBJ1-5, the V gene TRBV4-1; D is ambiguous. Looked up from germline, CDR1 is MGHRA and CDR2 is YSYEKL. CDR3 length: 13 amino acids. CDR3 bases: TGCGCCAGCGGCCAGGAACCCCGGGGGCCCCAGCATTTT. This gives the protein CASGQEPRGPQHF.

This sequence joins TRBV11-2 and TRBJ1-2, with 8 bases lining up with TRBD1. CDR1 is SGHAT, CDR2 FQNNGV, per germline. This CDR3 is 17 amino acids long. V was clipped by 2 bases and J by 4 bases; unmatched bases: 12. In nucleotides, the CDR3 is TGTGCCAGCAGCTTAACCCAGACAGGGGTCGCTACCTATGGCTACACCTTC. It is translated as CASSLTQTGVATYGYTF.

This clone has at least ten counts. CDR3 DNA: TGTGCCAGCAGGAAATCAATGGGCGCGCGGAAGTCCTACAATGAGCAGTTCTTC. Translating it yields CASRKSMGARKSYNEQFF. The chain uses TRBV3-2 and TRBJ2-1; TRBD1 reflects the table's D call only, with no check against the DNA. TRBV3-2 is a pseudogene locus. The CDR3 is made up of 18 amino acids.

In this sample, this clone turned up a few times. One end of the junction varies from germline; a read error may be responsible. The chain joins TRBV29-1 to TRBJ1-2; D is undetermined. The CDR3 covers 13 residues. The germline V gene encodes CDR1 SQVTM and CDR2 ANQGSEA. CDR3 region: CSVSAGVNHGYTF. CDR3 DNA sequence: TGCAGCGTTAGTGCCGGGGTTAACCATGGCTACACCTTC.

This chain links TRBV27 with TRBJ2-3; D is unclear. This CDR3 region has 12 residues. V gave up 1 base and J gave up 5 bases, with 4 bases separating them. Germline loops: CDR1 MNHEY, CDR2 SMNVEV (reference sequence). The CDR3 sequence is CASSLYGDTQYF. The CDR3 region has the DNA TGTGCCAGCAGTTTATATGGAGATACGCAGTATTTT.

This clone was detected many times. The same CDR3 also results from other DNA sequences found in this sample. CDR3 loop: CASSGVAGYTGELFF. CDR3 DNA: TGTGCCAGCAGTGGGGTAGCGGGGTACACCGGGGAGCTGTTTTTT. The chain recombines TRBV2 with TRBJ2-2; 8 nucleotides align to TRBD2. V lost 4 bases and J lost 3; bases outside the gene matches: 4. The CDR3 contains 15 residues. The germline V gene encodes CDR1 SNHLY and CDR2 FYNNEI.